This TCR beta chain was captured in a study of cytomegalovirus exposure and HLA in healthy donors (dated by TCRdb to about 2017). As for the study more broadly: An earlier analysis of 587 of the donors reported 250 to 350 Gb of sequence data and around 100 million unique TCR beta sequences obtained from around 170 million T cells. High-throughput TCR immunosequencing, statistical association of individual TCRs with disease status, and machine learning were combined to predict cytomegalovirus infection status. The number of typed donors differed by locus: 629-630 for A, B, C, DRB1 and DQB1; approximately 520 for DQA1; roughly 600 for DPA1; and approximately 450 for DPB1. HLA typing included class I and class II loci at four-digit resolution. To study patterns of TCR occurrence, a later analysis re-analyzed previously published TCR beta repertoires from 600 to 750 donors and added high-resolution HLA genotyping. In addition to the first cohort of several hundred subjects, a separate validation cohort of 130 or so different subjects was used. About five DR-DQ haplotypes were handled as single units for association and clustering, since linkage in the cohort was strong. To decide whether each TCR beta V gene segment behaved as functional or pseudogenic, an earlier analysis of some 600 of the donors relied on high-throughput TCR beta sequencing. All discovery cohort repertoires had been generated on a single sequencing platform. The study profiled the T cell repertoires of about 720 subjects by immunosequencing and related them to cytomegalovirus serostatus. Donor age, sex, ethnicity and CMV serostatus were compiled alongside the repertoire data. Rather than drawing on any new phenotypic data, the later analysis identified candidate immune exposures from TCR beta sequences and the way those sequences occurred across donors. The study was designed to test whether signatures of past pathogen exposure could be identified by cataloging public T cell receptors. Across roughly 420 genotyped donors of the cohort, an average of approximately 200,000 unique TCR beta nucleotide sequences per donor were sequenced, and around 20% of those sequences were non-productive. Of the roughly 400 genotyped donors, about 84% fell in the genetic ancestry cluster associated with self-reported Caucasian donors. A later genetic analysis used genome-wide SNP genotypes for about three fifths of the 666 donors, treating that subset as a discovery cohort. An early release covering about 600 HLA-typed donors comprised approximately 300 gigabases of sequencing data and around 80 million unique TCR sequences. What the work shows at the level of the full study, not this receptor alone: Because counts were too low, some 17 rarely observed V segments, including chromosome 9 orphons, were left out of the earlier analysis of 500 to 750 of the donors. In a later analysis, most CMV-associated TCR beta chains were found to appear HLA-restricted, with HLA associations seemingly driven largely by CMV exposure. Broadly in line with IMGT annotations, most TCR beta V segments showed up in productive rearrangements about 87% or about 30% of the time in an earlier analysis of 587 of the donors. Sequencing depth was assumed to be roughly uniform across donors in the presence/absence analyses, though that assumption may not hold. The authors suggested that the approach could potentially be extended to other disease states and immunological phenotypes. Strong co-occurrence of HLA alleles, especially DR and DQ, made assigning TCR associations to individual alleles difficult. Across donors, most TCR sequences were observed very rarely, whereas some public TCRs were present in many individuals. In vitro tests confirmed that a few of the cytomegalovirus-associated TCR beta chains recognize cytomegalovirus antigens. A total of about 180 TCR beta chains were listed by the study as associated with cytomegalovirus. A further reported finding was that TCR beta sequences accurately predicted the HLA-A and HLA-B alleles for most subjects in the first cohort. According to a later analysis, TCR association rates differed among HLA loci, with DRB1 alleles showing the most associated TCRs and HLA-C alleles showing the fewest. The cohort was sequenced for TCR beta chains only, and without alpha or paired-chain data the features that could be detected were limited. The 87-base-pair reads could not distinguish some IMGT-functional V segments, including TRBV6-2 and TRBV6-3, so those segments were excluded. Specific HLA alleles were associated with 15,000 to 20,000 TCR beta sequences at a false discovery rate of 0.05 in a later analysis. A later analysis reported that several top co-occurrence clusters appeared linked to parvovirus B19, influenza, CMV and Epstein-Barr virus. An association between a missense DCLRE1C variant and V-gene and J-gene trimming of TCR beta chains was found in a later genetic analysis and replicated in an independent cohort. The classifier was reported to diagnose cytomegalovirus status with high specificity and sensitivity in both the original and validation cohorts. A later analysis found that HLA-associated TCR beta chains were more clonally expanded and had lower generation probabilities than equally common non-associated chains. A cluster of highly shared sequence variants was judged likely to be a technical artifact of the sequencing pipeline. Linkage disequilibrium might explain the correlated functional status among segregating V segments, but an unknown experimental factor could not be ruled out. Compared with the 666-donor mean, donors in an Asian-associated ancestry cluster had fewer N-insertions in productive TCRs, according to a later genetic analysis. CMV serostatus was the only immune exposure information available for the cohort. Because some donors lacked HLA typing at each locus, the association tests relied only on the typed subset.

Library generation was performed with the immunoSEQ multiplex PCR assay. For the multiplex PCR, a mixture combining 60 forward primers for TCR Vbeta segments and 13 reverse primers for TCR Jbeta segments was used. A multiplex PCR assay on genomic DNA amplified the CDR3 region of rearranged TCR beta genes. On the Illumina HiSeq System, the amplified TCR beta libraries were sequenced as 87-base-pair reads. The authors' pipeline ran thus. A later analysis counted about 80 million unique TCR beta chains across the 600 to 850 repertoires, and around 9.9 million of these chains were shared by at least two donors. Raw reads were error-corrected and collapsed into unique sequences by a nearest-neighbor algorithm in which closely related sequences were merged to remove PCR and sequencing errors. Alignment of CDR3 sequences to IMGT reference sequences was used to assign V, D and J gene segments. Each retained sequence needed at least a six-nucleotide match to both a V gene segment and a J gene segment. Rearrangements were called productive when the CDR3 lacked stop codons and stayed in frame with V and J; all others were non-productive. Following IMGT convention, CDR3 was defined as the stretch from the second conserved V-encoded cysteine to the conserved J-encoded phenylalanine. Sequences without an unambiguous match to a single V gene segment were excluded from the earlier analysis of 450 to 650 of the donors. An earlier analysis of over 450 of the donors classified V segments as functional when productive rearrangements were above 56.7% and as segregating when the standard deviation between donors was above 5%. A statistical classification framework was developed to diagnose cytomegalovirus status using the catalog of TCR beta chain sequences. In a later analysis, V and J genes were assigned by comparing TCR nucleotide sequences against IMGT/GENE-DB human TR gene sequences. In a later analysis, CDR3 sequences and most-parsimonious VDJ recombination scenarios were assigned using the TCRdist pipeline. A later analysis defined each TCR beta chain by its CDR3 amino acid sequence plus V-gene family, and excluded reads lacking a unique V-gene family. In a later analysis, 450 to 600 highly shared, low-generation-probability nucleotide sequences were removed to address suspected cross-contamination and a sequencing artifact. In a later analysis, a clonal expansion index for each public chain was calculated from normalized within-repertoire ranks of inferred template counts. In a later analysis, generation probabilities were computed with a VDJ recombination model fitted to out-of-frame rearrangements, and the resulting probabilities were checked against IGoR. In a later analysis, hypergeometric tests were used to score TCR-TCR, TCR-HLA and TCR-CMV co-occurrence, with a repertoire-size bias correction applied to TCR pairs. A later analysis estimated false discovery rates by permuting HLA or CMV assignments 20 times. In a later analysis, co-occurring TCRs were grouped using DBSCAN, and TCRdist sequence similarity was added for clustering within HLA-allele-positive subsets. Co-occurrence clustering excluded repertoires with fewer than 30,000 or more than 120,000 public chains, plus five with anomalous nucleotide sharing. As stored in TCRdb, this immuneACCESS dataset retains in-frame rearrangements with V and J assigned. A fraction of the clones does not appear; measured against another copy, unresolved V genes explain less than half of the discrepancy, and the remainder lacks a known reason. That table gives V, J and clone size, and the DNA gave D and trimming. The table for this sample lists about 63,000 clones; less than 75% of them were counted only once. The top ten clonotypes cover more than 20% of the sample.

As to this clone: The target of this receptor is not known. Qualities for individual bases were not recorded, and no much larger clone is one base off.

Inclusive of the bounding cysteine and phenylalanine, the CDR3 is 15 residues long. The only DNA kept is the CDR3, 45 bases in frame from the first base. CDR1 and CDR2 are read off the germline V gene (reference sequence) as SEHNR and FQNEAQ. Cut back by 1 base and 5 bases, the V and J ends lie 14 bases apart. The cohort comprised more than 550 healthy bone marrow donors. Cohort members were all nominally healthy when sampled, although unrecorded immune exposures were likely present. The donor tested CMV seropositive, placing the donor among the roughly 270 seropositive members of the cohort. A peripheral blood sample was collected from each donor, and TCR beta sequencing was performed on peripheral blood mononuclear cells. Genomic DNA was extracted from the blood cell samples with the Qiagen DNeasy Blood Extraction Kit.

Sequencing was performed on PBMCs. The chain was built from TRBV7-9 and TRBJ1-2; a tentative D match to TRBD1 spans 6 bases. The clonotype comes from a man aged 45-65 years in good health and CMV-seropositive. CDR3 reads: CASSLGGGQGYGYTF. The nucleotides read TGTGCCAGCAGCTTAGGGGGGGGGCAGGGTTATGGCTACACCTTC.